The 5 T cell receptor beta chains listed next were all sequenced from one sample in a study of blood T cells in healthy people across ages. The use of a sample-barcoded 5' primer and a J-beta primer mix characterized a second PCR of roughly 7 to 12 cycles. TCRdb ran MiXCR on the 5' RACE reads and lists one entry per CDR3 protein. The sample yields fewer than 2,000,000 distinct CDR3 sequences, almost 35% seen once. The sample consisted of blood. The source is a woman in her twenties or thirties in good health.

This rearrangement joins TRBV6-4 to TRBJ1-5; D is perhaps TRBD1 (5 bases). The CDR3 runs to 17 residues. The germline V gene encodes CDR1 MRHNA and CDR2 SNTAGT. V lost 5 bases and J lost 0, with 17 bases in between. The CDR3 loop is CASSLRAWGVSNQPQHF. The CDR3 bases are TGTGCCAGCAGTCTCCGGGCCTGGGGGGTTAGCAATCAGCCCCAGCATTTT.

V is TRBV6-5 and J is TRBJ1-1, with 7 nucleotides matching TRBD1. This CDR3 has 15 residues. CDR1 is MNHEY and CDR2 is SVGAGI in the germline V gene. J lost 3 bases, V lost 1 base, and 5 bases had no gene match. The CDR3, as DNA: TGTGCCAGCAGTTACTTGACAGGGAGGTACACTGAAGCTTTCTTT. It is translated as CASSYLTGRYTEAFF.

J is TRBJ2-3 and V is TRBV5-1, with D hard to call. The CDR3 has 14 residues. CDR1 is SGHRS and CDR2 is YFSETQ in the germline V gene. V lost 0 bases and J 4 bases, leaving 9 bases between the germline ends. The CDR3 loop is CASSLETESDTQYF. In DNA form, the CDR3 reads TGCGCCAGCAGCTTGGAAACCGAATCAGATACGCAGTATTTT.

CDR3 DNA sequence: TGCGCCAGCAGCCAAGATAGAGGGGAGGGTGCCTGGGAGCAGTACTTC. Amino acids: CASSQDRGEGAWEQYF. V gene TRBV4-1 combines with J gene TRBJ2-7; 7 bases fit TRBD2. In germline, CDR1 is MGHRA, CDR2 YSYEKL. This CDR3 comprises 16 residues. J gave up 7 bases and V 0 bases, and 12 bases lay outside the gene matches.

The chain links TRBV13 to TRBJ2-7; D remains ambiguous. Germline V lookup: CDR1 PRHDT, CDR2 FYEKMQ (reference sequence). This CDR3 spans 13 amino acids. Trimming took off 5 bases at V and 3 bases at J, with 11 bases between the two ends. CDR3 sequence (DNA): TGTGCCAGCAGCGTCCGGGCCCTCTACGAGCAGTACTTC. Its translation is CASSVRALYEQYF.